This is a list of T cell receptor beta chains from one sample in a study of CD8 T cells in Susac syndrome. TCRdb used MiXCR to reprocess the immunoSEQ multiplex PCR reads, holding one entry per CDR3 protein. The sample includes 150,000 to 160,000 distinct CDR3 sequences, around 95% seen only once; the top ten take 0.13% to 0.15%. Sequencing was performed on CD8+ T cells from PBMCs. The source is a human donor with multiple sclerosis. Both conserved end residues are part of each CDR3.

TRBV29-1,CSVEWRTSSYNEQFF
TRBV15,CATSRDRGTEAFF
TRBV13,CASSLRPSGDYNEQFF
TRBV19,CASSIGSRGNGRVHEQYF
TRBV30,CAWSHGGELFF
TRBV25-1,CASSGTGRTFYEQYF
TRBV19,CASSPKGPRWGDTQYF
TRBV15,CATSVGQWTEQYF
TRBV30,CAYFMPGSGANVLTF
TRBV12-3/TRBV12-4,CASSSGTADNEQFF
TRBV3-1,CASSHLYRGVGYGYTF
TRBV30,CAWRGDYTGELFF
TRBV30,CAWSADRNTEAFF
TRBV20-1,CSARDPSGVDEQYF
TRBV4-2,CASSQDSGNTYNEQFF
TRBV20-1,CSASETGSYNEQFF
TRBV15,CATSREGASPSSYEQYF
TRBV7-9,CASSPKDRVERETQYF
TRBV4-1,CASSQELGNYGYTF
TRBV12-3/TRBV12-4,CASSPQGTYEQYF
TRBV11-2,CASSPGPEQYF
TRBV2,CASTDAHRDTQYF
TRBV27,CASSRGGDTEAFF
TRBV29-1,CSVVDGGAYTDTQYF
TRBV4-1,CASSLSMSSYNSPLHF
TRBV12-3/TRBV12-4,CASSPYTVGTEAFF
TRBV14,CASSPDRVSYEQYF
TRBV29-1,CSVVQNPYTGEQFF
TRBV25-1,CASSVQETQYF
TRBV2,CASKLTSGDADTQYF
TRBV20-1,CSALSTQLETQYF
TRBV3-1,CASSQEGPHDEGYTF
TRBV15,CATSRHQQGRYSYEQYF
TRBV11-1,CASSLPGGEQFF
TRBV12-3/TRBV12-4,CASSPLHYGYTF
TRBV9,CASSVAGSVGNEQFF
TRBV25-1,CASSEGPRLAGATTNTGELFF
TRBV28,CASSLVFNGYTF
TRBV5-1,CASSFGRGFKDQPQHF
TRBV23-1,CASSQSTVLTDTQYF
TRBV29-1,CSVAIGPGYTF
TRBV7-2,CASSTSGRTRETQYF
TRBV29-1,CSLNGGDNEQFF
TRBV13,CASSLQGQETQYF
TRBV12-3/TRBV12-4,CASSLIGPEQYF
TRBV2,CASTEERGQETQYF
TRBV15,CATSRVGQETQYF